The clone carrying this TCR beta chain was observed many times. What it binds is not known. This sample was included in a study of CD8 T cells in ankylosing spondylitis. TCRdb analysed the 5' RACE reads with MiXCR anew, one entry per CDR3 protein. Of about 220,000 distinct CDR3 sequences in the sample, just under 7.5% were seen once. Findings and limits, study-wide: A TCR beta motif of several highly homologous variants seemed to mark ankylosing spondylitis blood. Past research had described some motif variants in reactive arthritis synovial fluid and blood.

CDR1 and CDR2 from the germline V gene are SGHNT and YENEEA. Trimming shortened V by 5 bases and J by 8 bases, and 12 bases separated the two germline ends. This CDR3 has 13 amino acids. The sample was blood, either unsorted or a sorted T cell fraction (not recorded which). The gene calls are TRBV11-3 and TRBJ2-2; no clear D gene. This receptor was obtained from a male donor with ankylosing spondylitis. The CDR3 DNA reads as TGTGCCAGCAGCCCCCCCGGCTCGGGGGAGCTGTTTTTT. Encoded protein: CASSPPGSGELFF.